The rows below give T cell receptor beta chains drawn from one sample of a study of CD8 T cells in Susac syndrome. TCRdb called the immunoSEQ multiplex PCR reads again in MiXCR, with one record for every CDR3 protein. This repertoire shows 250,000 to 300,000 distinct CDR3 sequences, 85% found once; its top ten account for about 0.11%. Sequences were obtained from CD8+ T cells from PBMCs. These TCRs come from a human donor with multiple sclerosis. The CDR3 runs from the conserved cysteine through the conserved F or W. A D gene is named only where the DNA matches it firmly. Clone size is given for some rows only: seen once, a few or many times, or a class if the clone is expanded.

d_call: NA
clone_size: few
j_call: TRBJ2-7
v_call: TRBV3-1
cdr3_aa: CASSQDWGLTYEQYF
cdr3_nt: TGTGCCAGCAGCCAAGATTGGGGACTGACCTACGAGCAGTACTTC

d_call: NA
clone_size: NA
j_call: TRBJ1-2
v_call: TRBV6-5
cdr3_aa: CASSYSGIGGLGYGYTF
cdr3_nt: TGTGCCAGCAGTTACTCGGGCATCGGGGGGCTCGGCTATGGCTACACCTTC

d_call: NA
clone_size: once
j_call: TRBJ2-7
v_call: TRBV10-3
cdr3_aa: CAISVGAYEQYF
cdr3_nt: TGTGCCATCAGTGTAGGGGCCTACGAGCAGTACTTC

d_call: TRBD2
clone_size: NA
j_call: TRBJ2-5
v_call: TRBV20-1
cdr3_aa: CSVIAGGPGETQYF
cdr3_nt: TGCAGTGTCATAGCGGGAGGGCCAGGGGAGACCCAGTACTTC

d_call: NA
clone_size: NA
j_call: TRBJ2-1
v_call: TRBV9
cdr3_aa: CASSDPRLEWSLAVGNNEQFF
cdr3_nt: TGTGCCAGCAGCGACCCTCGTCTAGAGTGGTCATTGGCGGTTGGGAACAATGAGCAGTTCTTC

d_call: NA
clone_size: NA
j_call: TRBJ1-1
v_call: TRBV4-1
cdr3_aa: CASSSIGGNTEAFF
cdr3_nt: TGCGCCAGCAGCTCTATAGGAGGGAATACTGAAGCTTTCTTT

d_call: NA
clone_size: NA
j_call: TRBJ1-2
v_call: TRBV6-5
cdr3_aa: CASSYSPPSYGYTF
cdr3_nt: TGTGCCAGCAGTTACTCGCCCCCGTCCTATGGCTACACCTTC

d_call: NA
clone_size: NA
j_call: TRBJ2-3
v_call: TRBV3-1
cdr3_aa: CASSQGYGSADTQYF
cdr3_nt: TGTGCCAGCAGCCAAGGGTACGGTAGCGCCGATACGCAGTATTTT

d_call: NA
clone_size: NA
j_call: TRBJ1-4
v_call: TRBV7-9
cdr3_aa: CASSFPLAPEKLFF
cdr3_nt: TGTGCCAGCAGCTTTCCATTGGCACCCGAAAAACTGTTTTTT

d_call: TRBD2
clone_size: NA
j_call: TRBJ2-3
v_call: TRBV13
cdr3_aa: CASSHTGTSEADTQYF
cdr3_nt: TGTGCCAGCAGCCACACCGGGACTAGCGAAGCAGATACGCAGTATTTT

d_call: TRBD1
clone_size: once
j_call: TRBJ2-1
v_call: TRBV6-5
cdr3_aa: CASIGQGGNEQFF
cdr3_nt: TGTGCCAGCATCGGACAGGGCGGCAATGAGCAGTTCTTC

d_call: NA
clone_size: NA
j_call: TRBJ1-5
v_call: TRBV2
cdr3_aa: CASGEAVQSNQPQHF
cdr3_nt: TGTGCCAGCGGGGAGGCTGTACAGTCCAATCAGCCCCAGCATTTT

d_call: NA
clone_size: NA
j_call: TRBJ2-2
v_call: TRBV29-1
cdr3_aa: CSVPPLDGSGELFF
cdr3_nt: TGCAGCGTTCCTCCATTGGATGGCTCCGGGGAGCTGTTTTTT

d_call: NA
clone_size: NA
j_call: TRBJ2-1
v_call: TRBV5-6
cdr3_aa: CASSWGPGDEQFF
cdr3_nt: TGTGCCAGCAGCTGGGGTCCGGGGGATGAGCAGTTCTTC

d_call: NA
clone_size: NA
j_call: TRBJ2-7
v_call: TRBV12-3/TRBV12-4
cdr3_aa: CASSRVGYEQYF
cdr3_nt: TGTGCCAGCAGCCGCGTGGGCTACGAGCAGTACTTC

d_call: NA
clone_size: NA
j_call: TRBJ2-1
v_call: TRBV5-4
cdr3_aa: CASSRGVYARSYNEQFF
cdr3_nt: TGTGCCAGCAGCCGAGGGGTATACGCTCGCTCCTACAATGAGCAGTTCTTC

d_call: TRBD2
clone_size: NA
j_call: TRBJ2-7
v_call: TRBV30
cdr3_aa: CACRLAGSSYEQYF
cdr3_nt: TGTGCCTGTCGACTAGCGGGGAGCTCCTACGAGCAGTACTTC

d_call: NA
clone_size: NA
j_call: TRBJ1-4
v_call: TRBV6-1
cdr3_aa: CASNPGASSEKLFF
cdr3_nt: TGTGCCAGCAATCCGGGGGCGTCCAGTGAAAAACTGTTTTTT

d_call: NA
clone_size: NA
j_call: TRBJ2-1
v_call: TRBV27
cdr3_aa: CASSFGGSTYNEQFF
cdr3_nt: TGTGCCAGCAGTTTTGGGGGCTCAACTTACAATGAGCAGTTCTTC

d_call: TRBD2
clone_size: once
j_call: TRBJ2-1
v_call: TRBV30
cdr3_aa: CAWDFGGGRNEQFF
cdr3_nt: TGTGCCTGGGACTTCGGCGGGGGGAGGAATGAGCAGTTCTTC

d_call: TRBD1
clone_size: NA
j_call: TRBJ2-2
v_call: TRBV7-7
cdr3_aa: CASSGEVRGPNTGELFF
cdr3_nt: TGTGCTAGCAGCGGTGAGGTCAGGGGGCCGAACACCGGGGAGCTGTTTTTT

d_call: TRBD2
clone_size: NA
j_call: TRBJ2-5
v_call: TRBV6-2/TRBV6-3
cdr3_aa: CARSPGTSGRGMVETQYF
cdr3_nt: TGTGCCAGGAGTCCCGGGACTAGCGGGAGGGGTATGGTGGAGACCCAGTACTTC

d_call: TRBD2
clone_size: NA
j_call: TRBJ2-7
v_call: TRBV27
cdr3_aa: CASSLSQGAGGPEQYF
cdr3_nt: TGTGCCAGCAGTTTATCCCAAGGAGCGGGAGGCCCCGAGCAGTACTTC

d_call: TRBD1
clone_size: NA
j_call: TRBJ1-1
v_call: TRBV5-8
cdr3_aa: CASSSTGVYTEAFF
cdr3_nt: TGTGCCAGCAGTAGTACAGGGGTATACACTGAAGCTTTCTTT

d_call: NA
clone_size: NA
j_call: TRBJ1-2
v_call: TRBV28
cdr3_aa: CASSYFGANYGYTF
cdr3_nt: TGTGCCAGCAGCTACTTTGGTGCTAACTATGGCTACACCTTC

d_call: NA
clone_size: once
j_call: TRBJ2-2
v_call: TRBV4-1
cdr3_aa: CASSQVAGNGELFF
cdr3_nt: TGCGCCAGCAGCCAAGTAGCAGGGAACGGGGAGCTGTTTTTT

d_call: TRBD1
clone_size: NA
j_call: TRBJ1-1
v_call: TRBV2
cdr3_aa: CASGGQPEAFF
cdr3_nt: TGTGCCAGCGGGGGACAGCCTGAAGCTTTCTTT

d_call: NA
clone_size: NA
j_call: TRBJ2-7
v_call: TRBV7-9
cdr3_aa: CASSLGGRNEQYF
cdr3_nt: TGTGCCAGCAGCTTAGGAGGTCGCAACGAGCAGTACTTC

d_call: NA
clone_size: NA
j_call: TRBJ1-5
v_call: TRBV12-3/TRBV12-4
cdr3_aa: CASSLRFGNQPQHF
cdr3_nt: TGTGCCAGCAGTTTAAGGTTTGGCAATCAGCCCCAGCATTTT

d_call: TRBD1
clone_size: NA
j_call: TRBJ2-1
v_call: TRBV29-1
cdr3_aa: CSVEVWDRKSSYNEQFF
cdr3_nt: TGCAGCGTTGAAGTTTGGGACAGGAAGAGCTCCTACAATGAGCAGTTCTTC

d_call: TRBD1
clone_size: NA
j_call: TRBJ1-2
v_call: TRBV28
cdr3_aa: CASSPRTGPSYTYGYTF
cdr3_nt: TGTGCCAGCAGTCCTCGGACAGGGCCGAGTTACACTTATGGCTACACCTTC

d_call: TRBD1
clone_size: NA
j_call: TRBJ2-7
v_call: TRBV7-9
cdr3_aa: CASSSGQGAGEQYF
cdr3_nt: TGTGCCAGCAGCTCCGGACAGGGGGCGGGCGAGCAGTACTTC

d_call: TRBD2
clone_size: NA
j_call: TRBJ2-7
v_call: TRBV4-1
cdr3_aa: CASSQGDQLAATYEQYF
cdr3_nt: TGCGCCAGCAGCCAAGGTGACCAACTAGCGGCGACCTACGAGCAGTACTTC

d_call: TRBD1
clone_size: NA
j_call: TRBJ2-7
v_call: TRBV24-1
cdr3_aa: CATPFSDRESYEQCF
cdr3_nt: TGTGCCACCCCTTTCTCGGACAGGGAATCCTACGAGCAGTGCTTC